This T cell receptor (beta chain) came from a study of blood T cell repertoires in COVID-19. V was pared by 5 bases and J by 2 bases, with 6 bases between. The length of the CDR3 is 12 residues. The protocol was immunoSEQ multiplex PCR, while the TCRdb copy is restricted to in-frame clones and leaves out a portion. The sample comprises 250,000 to 350,000 clones, 70% to 90% of which are singletons, and approximately 5% rests with the top ten. The cohort comprised adults aged roughly 18 to 95 years residing in about 25 US areas. The TCR comes from a woman under 40 who had recovered from COVID-19. Input material: PBMCs or T cells enriched from blood (not recorded which). The V and J genes are TRBV12-3 or TRBV12-4 and TRBJ1-2, with D perhaps TRBD1 (6 bases). The CDR3 DNA follows: TGTGCCAGCAGTACAGGGAACTATGGCTACACCTTC. Protein: CASSTGNYGYTF.